This T cell receptor (beta chain) was captured in a study of shared clonotypes between healthy human individuals. The CDR3 has 14 residues. Germline CDR1 reads SGHDT; CDR2 reads YYEEEE. V shed 4 bases and J shed 5 bases, with 15 bases lying between them. Healthy HIV-negative adults with no recent acute infections or vaccinations were recruited as donors. Among the donors, all were Caucasian adults who lived in Nashville, Tennessee. Researchers divided each subset's genomic DNA evenly across several immunoSEQ plates. Clones were read by immunoSEQ multiplex PCR, and TCRdb kept only the in-frame ones, dropping some. Found here are over 400,000 clones, about 85% of them singletons; the top ten hold roughly 13%.

This receptor was obtained from a woman aged 40 to 55 in good health. Some clones in this sample may be carry-over from other donors' samples. Sample: PBMCs. The V call is TRBV5-6, the J call TRBJ1-1; D may be TRBD1 (6 bases). CDR3 nucleotides: TGTGCCAGCAGCCCACGACCGGACAGTACTGAAGCTTTCTTT. This encodes CASSPRPDSTEAFF.